The T cell receptor beta chain under discussion was sequenced for a study of blood T cells in healthy people across ages. Study-wide results and caveats: No one knew whether donors had CMV, which possibly confounded expanded clonotype changes. Higher diversity and more naive CD4+ cells were features of long-lived donors, compared to aged donors.

This CDR3 is built from 12 residues. Per germline, CDR1 SGHRS and CDR2 YFSETQ. V gave up 3 bases and J gave up 11 bases, with 14 bases separating them. Each of the donors had approximately 10 milliliters of peripheral blood drawn into EDTA-treated Vacutainer tubes. Details on this clonotype: Its target is not known.

The use of a sample-barcoded 5' primer and a J-beta primer mix characterized a second PCR of about 6 to 12 cycles. Each TCR beta cDNA got a 12-nucleotide random molecular identifier. TCRdb independently ran MiXCR on the 5' RACE reads; one entry per CDR3 protein. This sample has approximately 810,000 distinct CDR3 sequences, with about 28% found just once. Sequenced sample: blood. The TCR sequence derives from a woman of 80 years or more in good health. V and J are TRBV5-1 and TRBJ2-5; D gene ambiguous. CDR3 coding DNA: TGCGCCAGCAGCTCCCAAGGGTCCGGGCAGTACTTC. Its translation is CASSSQGSGQYF.